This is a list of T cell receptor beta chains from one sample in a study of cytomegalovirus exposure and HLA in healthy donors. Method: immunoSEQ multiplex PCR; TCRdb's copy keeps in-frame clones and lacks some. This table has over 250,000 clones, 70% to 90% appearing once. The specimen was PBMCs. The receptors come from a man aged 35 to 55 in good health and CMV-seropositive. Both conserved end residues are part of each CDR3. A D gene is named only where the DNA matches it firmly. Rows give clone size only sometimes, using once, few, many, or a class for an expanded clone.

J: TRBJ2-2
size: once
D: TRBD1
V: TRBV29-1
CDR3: CSVRTAGGYTGELFF
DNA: TGCAGCGTTCGGACTGCAGGGGGTTACACCGGGGAGCTGTTTTTT

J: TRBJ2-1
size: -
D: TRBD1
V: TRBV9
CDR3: CASSAGTGGNEQFF
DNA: TGTGCCAGCAGCGCCGGGACAGGGGGCAATGAGCAGTTCTTC

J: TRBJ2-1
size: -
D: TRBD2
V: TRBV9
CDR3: CASSLTSAPGDEQFF
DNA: TGTGCCAGCAGTCTTACTAGCGCCCCGGGGGATGAGCAGTTCTTC

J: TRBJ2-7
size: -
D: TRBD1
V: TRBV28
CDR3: CASRTGTVNTEQYF
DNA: TGTGCCAGCAGAACCGGGACAGTGAATACTGAGCAGTACTTC

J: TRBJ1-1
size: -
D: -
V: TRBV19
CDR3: CASRATPGIWGEAFF
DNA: TGTGCCAGTAGAGCAACCCCGGGAATTTGGGGTGAAGCTTTCTTT

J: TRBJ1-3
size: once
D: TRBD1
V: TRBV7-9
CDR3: CASSLWTGGHSGNTIYF
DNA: TGTGCCAGCAGCTTATGGACAGGGGGACACTCTGGAAACACCATATATTTT

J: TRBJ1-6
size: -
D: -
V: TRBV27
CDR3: CASAPGLSYNSPLHF
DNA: TGTGCCAGCGCGCCGGGACTCTCCTATAATTCACCCCTCCACTTT

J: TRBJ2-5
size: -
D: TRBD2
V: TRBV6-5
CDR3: CASSYPGTSGQETQYF
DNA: TGTGCCAGCAGTTACCCCGGGACTAGCGGACAAGAGACCCAGTACTTC

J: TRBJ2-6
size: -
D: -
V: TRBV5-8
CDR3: CASSRDSGANVLTF
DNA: TGTGCCAGCAGTCGGGACTCTGGGGCCAACGTCCTGACTTTC

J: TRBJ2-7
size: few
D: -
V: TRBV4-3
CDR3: CASSQDPRGKAYEQYF
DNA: TGCGCCAGCAGCCAAGACCCCAGGGGAAAGGCTTACGAGCAGTACTTC

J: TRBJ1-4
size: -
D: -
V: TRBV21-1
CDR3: CASSSRPGSVF
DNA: TGTGCCAGCAGCTCGCGGCCGGGTTCGGTTTTT

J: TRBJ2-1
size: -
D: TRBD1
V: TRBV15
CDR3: CATSVIGTVYNEQFF
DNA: TGTGCCACCAGTGTAATTGGGACAGTCTACAATGAGCAGTTCTTC

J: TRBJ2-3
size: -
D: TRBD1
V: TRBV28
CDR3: CAIKGQTSTDTQYF
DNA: TGTGCCATAAAGGGACAGACCAGCACAGATACGCAGTATTTT

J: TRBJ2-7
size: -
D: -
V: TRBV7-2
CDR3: CASSSTDYEQYF
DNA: TGTGCCAGCAGCTCAACAGATTACGAGCAGTACTTC

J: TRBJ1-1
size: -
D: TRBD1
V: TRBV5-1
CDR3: CASSFDRGDTEAFF
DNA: TGCGCCAGCAGCTTCGACAGGGGAGACACTGAAGCTTTCTTT

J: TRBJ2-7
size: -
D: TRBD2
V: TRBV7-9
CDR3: CASSLLAGEIEQYF
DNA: TGTGCCAGCAGCTTACTAGCGGGAGAGATCGAGCAGTACTTC

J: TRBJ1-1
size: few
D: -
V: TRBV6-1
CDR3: CASSEAIGAFGTEAFF
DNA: TGTGCCAGCAGTGAAGCGATTGGGGCTTTCGGCACTGAAGCTTTCTTT